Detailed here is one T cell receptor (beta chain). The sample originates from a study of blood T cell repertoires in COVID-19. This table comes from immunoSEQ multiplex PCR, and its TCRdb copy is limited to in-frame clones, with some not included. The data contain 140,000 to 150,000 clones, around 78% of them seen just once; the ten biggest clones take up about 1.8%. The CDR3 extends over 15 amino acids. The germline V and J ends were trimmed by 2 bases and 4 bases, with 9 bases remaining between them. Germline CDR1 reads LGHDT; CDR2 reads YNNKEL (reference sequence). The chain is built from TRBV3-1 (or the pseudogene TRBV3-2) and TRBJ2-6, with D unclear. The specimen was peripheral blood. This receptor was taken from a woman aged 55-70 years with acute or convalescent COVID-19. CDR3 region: CASSQLTRGANVLTF. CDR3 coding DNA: TGTGCCAGCAGCCAACTCACCAGGGGGGCCAACGTCCTGACTTTC.